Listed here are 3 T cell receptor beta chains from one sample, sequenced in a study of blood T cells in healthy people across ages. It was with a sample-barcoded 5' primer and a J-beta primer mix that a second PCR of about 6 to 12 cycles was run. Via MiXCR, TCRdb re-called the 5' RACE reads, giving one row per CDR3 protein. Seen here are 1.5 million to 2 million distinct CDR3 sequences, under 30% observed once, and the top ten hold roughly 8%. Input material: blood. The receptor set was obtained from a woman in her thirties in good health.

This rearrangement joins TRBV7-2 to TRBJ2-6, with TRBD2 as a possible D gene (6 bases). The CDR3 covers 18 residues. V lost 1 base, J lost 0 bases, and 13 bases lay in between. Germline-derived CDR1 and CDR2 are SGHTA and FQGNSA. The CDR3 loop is CASSLGGTSSSGANVLTF. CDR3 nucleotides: TGTGCCAGCAGCTTAGGAGGGACTTCAAGCTCTGGGGCCAACGTCCTGACTTTC.

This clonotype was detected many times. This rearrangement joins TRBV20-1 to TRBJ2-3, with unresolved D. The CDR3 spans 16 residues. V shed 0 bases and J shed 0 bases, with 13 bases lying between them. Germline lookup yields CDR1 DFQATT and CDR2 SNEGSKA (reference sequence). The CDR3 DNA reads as TGCAGTGCTAGAGATAGTGGCGGAACTAGCACAGATACGCAGTATTTT. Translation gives CSARDSGGTSTDTQYF.

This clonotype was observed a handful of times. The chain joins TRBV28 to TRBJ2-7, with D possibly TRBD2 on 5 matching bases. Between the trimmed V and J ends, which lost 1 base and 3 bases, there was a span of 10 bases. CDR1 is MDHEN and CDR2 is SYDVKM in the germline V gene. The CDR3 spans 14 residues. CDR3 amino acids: CASSLFREHYEQYF. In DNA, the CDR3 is TGTGCCAGCAGTTTATTTAGGGAGCACTACGAGCAGTACTTC.